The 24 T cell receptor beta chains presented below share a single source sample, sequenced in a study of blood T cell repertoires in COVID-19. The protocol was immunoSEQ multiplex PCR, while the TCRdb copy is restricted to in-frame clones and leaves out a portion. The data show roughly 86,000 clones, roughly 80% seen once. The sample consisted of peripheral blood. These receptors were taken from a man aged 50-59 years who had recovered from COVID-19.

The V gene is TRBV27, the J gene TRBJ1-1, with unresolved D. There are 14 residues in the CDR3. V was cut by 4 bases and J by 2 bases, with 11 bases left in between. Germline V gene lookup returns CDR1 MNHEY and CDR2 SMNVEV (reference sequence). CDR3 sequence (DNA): TGTGCCAGCAGTTCTCAGGAACCCAACACTGAAGCTTTCTTT. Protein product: CASSSQEPNTEAFF.

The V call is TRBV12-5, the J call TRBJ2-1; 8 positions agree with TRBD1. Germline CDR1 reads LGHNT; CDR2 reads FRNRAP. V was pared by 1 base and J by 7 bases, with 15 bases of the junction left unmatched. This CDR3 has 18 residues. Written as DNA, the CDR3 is TGTGCTAGTGGTTTGGCCCATCAGGACCGCAGGGGGCGGAATGAGCAGTTCTTC. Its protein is CASGLAHQDRRGRNEQFF.

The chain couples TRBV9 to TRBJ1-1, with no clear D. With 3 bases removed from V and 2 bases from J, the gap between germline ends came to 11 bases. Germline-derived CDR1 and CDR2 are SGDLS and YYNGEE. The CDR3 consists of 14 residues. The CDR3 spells CASSAVRVNTEAFF. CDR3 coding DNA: TGTGCCAGCAGCGCAGTGAGGGTTAACACTGAAGCTTTCTTT.

The DNA for the CDR3 is TGCGCCAGCAGTTTTGGACAGGGTAGCACAGATACGCAGTATTTT. This translates into CASSFGQGSTDTQYF. V gene TRBV5-1 combines with J gene TRBJ2-3, with 8 bases identical to TRBD1. CDR1 and CDR2 from the germline V gene are SGHRS and YFSETQ. Losses at the gene ends were 5 bases for V and 0 bases for J; bases not matched to a gene: 5. The CDR3 is 15 residues long.

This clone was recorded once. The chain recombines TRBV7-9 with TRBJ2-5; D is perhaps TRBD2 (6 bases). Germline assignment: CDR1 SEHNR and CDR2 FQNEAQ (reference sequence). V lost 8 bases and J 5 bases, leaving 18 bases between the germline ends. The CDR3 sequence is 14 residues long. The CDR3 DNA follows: TGTGCCAGCGGCTCACTGGGGGGTGGGGAGACCCAGTACTTC. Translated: CASGSLGGGETQYF.

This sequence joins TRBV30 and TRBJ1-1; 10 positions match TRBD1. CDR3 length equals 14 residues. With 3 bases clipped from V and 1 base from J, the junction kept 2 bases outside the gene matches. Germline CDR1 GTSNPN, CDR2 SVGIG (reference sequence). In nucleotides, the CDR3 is TGTGCCTGGAGCGGGGACAGGGGGAACACTGAAGCTTTCTTT. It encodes CAWSGDRGNTEAFF.

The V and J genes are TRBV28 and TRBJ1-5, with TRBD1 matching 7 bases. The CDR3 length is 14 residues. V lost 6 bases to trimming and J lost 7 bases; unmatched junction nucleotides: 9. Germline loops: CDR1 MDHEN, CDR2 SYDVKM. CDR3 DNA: TGTGCCAGCAGACAGGGGATTCAGGGCCAGCCCCAGCATTTT. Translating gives CASRQGIQGQPQHF.

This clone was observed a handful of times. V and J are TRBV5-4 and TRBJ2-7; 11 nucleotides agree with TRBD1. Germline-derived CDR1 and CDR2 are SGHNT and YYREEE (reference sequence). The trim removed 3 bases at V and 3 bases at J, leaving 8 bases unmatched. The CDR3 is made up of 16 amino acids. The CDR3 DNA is TGTGCCAGCAGCTCCCGGGATGGGACAGGGGGCTACGAGCAGTACTTC. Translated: CASSSRDGTGGYEQYF.

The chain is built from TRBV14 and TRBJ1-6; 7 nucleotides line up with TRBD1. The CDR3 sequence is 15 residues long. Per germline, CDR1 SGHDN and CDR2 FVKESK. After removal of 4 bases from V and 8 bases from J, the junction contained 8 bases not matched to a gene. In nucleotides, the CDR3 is TGTGCCAGCAGCCCCTTCGGGACAGCGCATTCACCCCTCCACTTT. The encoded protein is CASSPFGTAHSPLHF.

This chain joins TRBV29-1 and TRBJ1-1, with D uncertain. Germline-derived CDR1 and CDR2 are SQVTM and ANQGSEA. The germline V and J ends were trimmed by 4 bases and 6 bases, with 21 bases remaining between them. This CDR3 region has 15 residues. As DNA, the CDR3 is TGCAGCGTTGCGGGTGCTTCCGAGGGAAAGGCTGAAGCTTTCTTT. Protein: CSVAGASEGKAEAFF.

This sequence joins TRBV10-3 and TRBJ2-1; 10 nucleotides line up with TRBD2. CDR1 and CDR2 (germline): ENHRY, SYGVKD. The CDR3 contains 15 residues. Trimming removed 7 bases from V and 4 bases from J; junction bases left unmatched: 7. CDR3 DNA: TGTGCCATCACTAGGACTAGCGGCCGTTACAATGAGCAGTTCTTC. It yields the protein CAITRTSGRYNEQFF.

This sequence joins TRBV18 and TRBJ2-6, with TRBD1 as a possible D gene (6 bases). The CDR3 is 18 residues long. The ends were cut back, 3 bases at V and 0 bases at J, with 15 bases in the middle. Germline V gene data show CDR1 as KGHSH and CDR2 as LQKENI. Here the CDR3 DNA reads TGTGCCAGCTCACCGGCGACAGGATTCGTCTCTGGGGCCAACGTCCTGACTTTC. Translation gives CASSPATGFVSGANVLTF.

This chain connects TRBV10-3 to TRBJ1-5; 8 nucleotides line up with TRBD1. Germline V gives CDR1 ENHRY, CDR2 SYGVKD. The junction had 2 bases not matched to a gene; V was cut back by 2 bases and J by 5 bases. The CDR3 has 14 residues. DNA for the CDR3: TGTGCCATCAGTGAGCAGGGGGCAGATCAGCCCCAGCATTTT. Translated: CAISEQGADQPQHF.

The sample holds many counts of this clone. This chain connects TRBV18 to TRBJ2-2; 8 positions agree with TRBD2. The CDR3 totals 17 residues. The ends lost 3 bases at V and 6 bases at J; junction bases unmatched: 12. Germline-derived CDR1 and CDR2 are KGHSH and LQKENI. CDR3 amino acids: CASSPPSRGRTAGELFF. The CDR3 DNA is TGTGCCAGCTCACCTCCCTCCCGCGGGAGGACGGCCGGGGAGCTGTTTTTT.

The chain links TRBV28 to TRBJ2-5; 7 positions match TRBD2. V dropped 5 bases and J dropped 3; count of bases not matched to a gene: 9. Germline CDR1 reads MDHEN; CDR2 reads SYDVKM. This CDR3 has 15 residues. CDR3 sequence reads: CASSPRGLVEETQYF. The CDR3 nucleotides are TGTGCCAGCAGTCCACGAGGACTAGTGGAAGAGACCCAGTACTTC.

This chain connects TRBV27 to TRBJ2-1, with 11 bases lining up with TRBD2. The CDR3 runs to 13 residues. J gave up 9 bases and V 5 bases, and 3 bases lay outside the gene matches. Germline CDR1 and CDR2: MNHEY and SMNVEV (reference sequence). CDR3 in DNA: TGTGCCAGCAGTAAAGGGACTAGCGGTGAGCAGTTCTTC. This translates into CASSKGTSGEQFF.

CDR3 amino acids: CATVYAGAYNEQFF. Written as DNA, the CDR3 is TGTGCCACAGTCTACGCGGGAGCGTACAATGAGCAGTTCTTC. V gene TRBV28 combines with J gene TRBJ2-1, with 7 bases matching TRBD2. The ends lost 10 bases at V and 4 bases at J; junction bases unmatched: 10. Germline V gene data show CDR1 as MDHEN and CDR2 as SYDVKM. This CDR3 contains 14 residues.

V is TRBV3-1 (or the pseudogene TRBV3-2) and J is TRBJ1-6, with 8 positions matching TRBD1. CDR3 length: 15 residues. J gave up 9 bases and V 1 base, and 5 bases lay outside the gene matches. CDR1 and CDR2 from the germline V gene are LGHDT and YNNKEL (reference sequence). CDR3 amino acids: CASSQGTGTGSPLHF. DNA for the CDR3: TGTGCCAGCAGCCAAGGGACAGGGACCGGTTCACCCCTCCACTTT.

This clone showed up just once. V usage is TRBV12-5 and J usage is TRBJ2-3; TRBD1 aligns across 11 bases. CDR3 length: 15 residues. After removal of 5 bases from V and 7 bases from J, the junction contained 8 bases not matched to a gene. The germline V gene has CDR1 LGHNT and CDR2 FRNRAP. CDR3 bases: TGTGCTAGTGGTCCGGGACAGGGGGGGATATATACGCAGTATTTT. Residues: CASGPGQGGIYTQYF.

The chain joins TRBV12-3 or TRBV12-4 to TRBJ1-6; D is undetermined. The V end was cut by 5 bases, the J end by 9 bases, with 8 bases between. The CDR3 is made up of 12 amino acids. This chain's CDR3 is CASSPPGSPLHF. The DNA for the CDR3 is TGTGCCAGCAGTCCTCCGGGTTCACCCCTCCACTTT.

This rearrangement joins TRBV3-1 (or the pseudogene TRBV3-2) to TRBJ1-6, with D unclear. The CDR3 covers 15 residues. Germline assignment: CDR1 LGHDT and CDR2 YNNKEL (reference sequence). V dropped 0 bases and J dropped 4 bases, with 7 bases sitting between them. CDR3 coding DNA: TGTGCCAGCAGCCAAGATCCGGGGTATAATTCACCCCTCCACTTT. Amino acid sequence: CASSQDPGYNSPLHF.

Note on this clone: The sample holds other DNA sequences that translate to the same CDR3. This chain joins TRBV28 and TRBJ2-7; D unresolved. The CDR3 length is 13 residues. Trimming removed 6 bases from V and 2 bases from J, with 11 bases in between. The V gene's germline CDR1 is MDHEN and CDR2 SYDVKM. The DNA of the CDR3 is TGTGCCAGCAGCCTCACAAGTACCTACGAGCAGTACTTC. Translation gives CASSLTSTYEQYF.

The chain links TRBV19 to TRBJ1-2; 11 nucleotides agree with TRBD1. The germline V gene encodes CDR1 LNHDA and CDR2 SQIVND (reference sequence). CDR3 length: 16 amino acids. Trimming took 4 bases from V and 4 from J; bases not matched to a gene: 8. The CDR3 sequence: CASSTRTGGDIYGYTF. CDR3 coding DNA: TGTGCCAGTAGTACCCGGACAGGGGGCGATATCTATGGCTACACCTTC.

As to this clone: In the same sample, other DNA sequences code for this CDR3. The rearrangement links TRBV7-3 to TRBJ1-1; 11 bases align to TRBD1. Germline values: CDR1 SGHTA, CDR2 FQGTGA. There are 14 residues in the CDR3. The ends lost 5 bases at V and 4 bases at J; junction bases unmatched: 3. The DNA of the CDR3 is TGTGCCAGCAGCCCAGGGACAGGGGGCACTGAAGCTTTCTTT. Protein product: CASSPGTGGTEAFF.